This T cell receptor beta chain is drawn from a study of blood T cell repertoires in COVID-19. Study as a whole: T cells, B-cell-depleted T cells, or PBMCs supplied cDNA or gDNA.

This CDR3 is built from 14 residues. V dropped 2 bases and J dropped 7 bases, with 15 bases sitting between them. The germline V gene encodes CDR1 MNHEY and CDR2 SVGEGT. Original data processing: Nucleated cell number was recorded as an estimate derived from reference gene primer amplification. This table comes from immunoSEQ multiplex PCR, and its TCRdb copy is limited to in-frame clones, with some not included. D and trimming come from the DNA, and the V and J calls and clone size come from that table. The table records around 160,000 clones, 80% to 85% of them present only once. This chain links TRBV6-2 or TRBV6-3 with TRBJ2-7, with D possibly TRBD2 on 5 matching bases. Sequenced sample: peripheral blood. The TCR was taken from a human donor in a cohort sampled during active COVID-19. The CDR3 spells CASSYDFTGGEQYF. CDR3 nucleotides: TGTGCCAGCAGTTACGATTTTACTGGAGGAGAGCAGTACTTC.